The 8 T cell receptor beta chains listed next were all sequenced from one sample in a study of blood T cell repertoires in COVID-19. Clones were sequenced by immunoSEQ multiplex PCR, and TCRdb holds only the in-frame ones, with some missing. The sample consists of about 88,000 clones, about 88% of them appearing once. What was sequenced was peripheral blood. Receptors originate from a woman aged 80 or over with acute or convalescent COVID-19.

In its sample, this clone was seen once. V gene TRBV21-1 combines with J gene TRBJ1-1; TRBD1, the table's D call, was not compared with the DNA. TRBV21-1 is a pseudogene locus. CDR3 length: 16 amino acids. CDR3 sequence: CASSKEVRGTLTEAFF. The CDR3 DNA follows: TGTGCCAGCAGCAAAGAAGTAAGGGGGACACTCACTGAAGCTTTCTTT.

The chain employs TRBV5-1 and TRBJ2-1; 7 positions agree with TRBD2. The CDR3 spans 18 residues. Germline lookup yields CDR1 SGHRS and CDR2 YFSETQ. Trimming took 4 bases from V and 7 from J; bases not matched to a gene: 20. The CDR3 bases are TGCGCCAGCAGCGCCAAAGGGCGGACTAGGGTTATTCGGAATGAGCAGTTCTTC. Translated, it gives CASSAKGRTRVIRNEQFF.

Here the CDR3 reads CASSPLMRQGSSSYNSPLHF. The CDR3 DNA sequence: TGTGCCAGCAGTCCACTAATGAGACAGGGATCGAGCTCCTATAATTCACCCCTCCACTTT. The chain carries TRBV27 and TRBJ1-6, with 7 nucleotides matching TRBD1. The ends lost 5 bases at V and 0 bases at J; junction bases unmatched: 16. CDR3 length: 20 amino acids. CDR1 and CDR2 from the germline V gene are MNHEY and SMNVEV (reference sequence).

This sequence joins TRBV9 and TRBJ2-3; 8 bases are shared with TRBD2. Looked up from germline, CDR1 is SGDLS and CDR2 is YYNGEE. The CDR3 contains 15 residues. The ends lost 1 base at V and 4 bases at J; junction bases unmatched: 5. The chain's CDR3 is CASSVTGGAPDTQYF. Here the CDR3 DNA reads TGTGCCAGCAGCGTAACCGGGGGGGCCCCAGATACGCAGTATTTT.

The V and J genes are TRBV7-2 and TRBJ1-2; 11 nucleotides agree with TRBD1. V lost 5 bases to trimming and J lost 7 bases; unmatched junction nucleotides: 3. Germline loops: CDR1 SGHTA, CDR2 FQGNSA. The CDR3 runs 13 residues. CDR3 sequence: CASSGQGASGYTF. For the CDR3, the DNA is TGTGCCAGCAGCGGACAGGGGGCAAGTGGCTACACCTTC.

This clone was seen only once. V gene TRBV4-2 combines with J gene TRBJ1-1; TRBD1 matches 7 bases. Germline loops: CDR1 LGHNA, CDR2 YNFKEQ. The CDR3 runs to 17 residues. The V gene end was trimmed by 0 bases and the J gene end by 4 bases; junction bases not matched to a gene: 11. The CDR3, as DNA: TGTGCCAGCAGCCAAGAAGAGGGGGCGAGTCAAGGCACTGAAGCTTTCTTT. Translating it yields CASSQEEGASQGTEAFF.

CDR3 amino acids: CATQVVAGNTEAFF. The CDR3 DNA is TGTGCCACTCAGGTGGTGGCTGGGAACACTGAAGCTTTCTTT. The rearrangement links TRBV6-5 to TRBJ1-1; D is unresolved. The CDR3 has 14 residues. The germline gives CDR1 MNHEY, CDR2 SVGAGI. Trimming removed 10 bases from V and 1 base from J, with 16 bases in between.

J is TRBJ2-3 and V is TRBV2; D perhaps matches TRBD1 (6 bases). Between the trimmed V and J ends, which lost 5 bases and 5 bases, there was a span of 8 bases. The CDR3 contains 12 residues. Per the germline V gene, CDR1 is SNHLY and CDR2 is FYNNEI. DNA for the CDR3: TGTGCCAGCAGTCAACAGGGAGATACGCAGTATTTT. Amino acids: CASSQQGDTQYF.